This entry lists 27 T cell receptor beta chains sequenced from one sample in a study of control samples from healthy donors and cancer patients. Data came from immunoSEQ multiplex PCR; TCRdb stores just in-frame clones and leaves some out. The sample has about 180,000 clones; 90% are singletons. Material: blood. The source of these receptors is a woman between 50 and 59 years old in good health.

V is TRBV10-3 and J is TRBJ1-2; 7 positions match TRBD1. Trimming removed 4 bases from V and 6 bases from J; junction bases left unmatched: 11. Germline V lookup: CDR1 ENHRY, CDR2 SYGVKD. The CDR3 runs to 15 residues. The CDR3 protein is CAISALRDSRHGYTF. CDR3 DNA: TGTGCCATCAGTGCACTCCGGGACAGCCGTCATGGCTACACCTTC.

This clone was found a few times. CDR3 nucleotide sequence: TGTGCCAGCAGTCCGCAGACAGGATCATCTGGAAACACCATATATTTT. Its translation: CASSPQTGSSGNTIYF. J is TRBJ1-3 and V is TRBV27; a possible D gene is TRBD1 (6 bases). Germline CDR1 MNHEY, CDR2 SMNVEV (reference sequence). V lost 5 bases and J 1 base, leaving 15 bases between the germline ends. CDR3 length: 16 amino acids.

The V gene is TRBV4-3, the J gene TRBJ2-2, with a possible D match to TRBD1 (6 bases). Trimming shortened V by 4 bases and J by 1 base, and 13 bases separated the two germline ends. Germline loops: CDR1 LGHNA, CDR2 YSLEER. This CDR3 contains 16 residues. CDR3 nucleotide sequence: TGCGCCAGCAGCCGCCGTGTAGGGGGGAACACCGGGGAGCTGTTTTTT. It codes for CASSRRVGGNTGELFF.

The chain's CDR3 is CASSLWEEAGYTF. The CDR3, as DNA: TGTGCCAGCAGCTTATGGGAAGAGGCTGGCTACACCTTC. The chain is built from TRBV11-2 and TRBJ1-2; D not resolved. Germline CDR1 and CDR2: SGHAT and FQNNGV. The V gene lost 2 bases and the J gene lost 7 bases, with 11 bases spanning the gap. CDR3 length equals 13 residues.

V is TRBV7-2 and J is TRBJ1-2; 7 bases line up with TRBD1. CDR1 and CDR2 from the germline V gene are SGHTA and FQGNSA. CDR3 length equals 13 residues. The V segment lost 8 bases and the J segment 3 bases; nucleotides outside the gene matches: 6. The CDR3 sequence: CASRAGGDYGYTF. CDR3 bases: TGTGCCAGCCGAGCAGGGGGGGACTATGGCTACACCTTC.

This clone has more than one count but fewer than ten. The chain has TRBV5-1 and TRBJ2-2; D assignment may be TRBD1 or TRBD2 (5 bases each). The CDR3 sequence is 14 residues long. The V end was cut by 5 bases, the J end by 4 bases, with 12 bases between. CDR1 and CDR2 (germline): SGHRS, YFSETQ. CDR3 protein: CASRGRETTGELFF. The CDR3 DNA follows: TGCGCCAGCAGGGGCAGGGAGACCACCGGGGAGCTGTTTTTT.

The rearrangement links TRBV27 to TRBJ1-6; tentatively, D is TRBD1 (6 bases). The CDR3 is 14 amino acids. Trimming took off 5 bases at V and 10 bases at J, with 15 bases between the two ends. Germline lookup yields CDR1 MNHEY and CDR2 SMNVEV (reference sequence). This CDR3 reads CASSPTGRDSPLHF. CDR3 in DNA: TGTGCCAGCAGTCCTACAGGGAGGGACTCACCCCTCCACTTT.

This chain links TRBV6-1 with TRBJ1-5; D gene uncertain. Germline CDR1 and CDR2: MNHNS and SASEGT. CDR3 length: 18 residues. V lost 2 bases and J lost 0, with 17 bases in between. CDR3 amino acids: CASSERRTGSYSNQPQHF. The CDR3 bases are TGTGCCAGCAGTGAAAGAAGGACTGGTAGCTATAGCAATCAGCCCCAGCATTTT.

A note on this clone: The sample contains more than one DNA sequence encoding this CDR3. The chain combines TRBV9 with TRBJ1-4; D call uncertain. The germline CDR1 and CDR2 sequences are SGDLS and YYNGEE. Trimming stripped 3 bases from V and 0 bases from J, with 6 bases between. The CDR3 extends over 14 amino acids. DNA of the CDR3: TGTGCCAGCAGCGCGCAAGCAACTAATGAAAAACTGTTTTTT. The encoded protein is CASSAQATNEKLFF.

The chain is built from TRBV7-2 and TRBJ2-1, with TRBD2 as a possible D gene (5 bases). Germline-derived CDR1 and CDR2 are SGHTA and FQGNSA. The V end lost 9 bases, the J end lost 5 bases, and 20 bases lay between the germline ends. This CDR3 region has 15 residues. CDR3 region: CASLRAPIMNNEQFF. CDR3 coding DNA: TGTGCCAGTTTGAGGGCGCCCATTATGAACAATGAGCAGTTCTTC.

The chain is built from TRBV28 and TRBJ2-7, with 9 bases matching TRBD2. Germline CDR1 MDHEN, CDR2 SYDVKM. The length of the CDR3 is 12 residues. The ends lost 8 bases at V and 12 bases at J; junction bases unmatched: 11. The CDR3 loop reads CASAGLAGSRYF. DNA of the CDR3: TGTGCCAGCGCCGGGCTAGCGGGAAGTCGGTACTTC.

This rearrangement joins TRBV3-1 (or the pseudogene TRBV3-2) to TRBJ1-2; D remains ambiguous. From germline, CDR1 is LGHDT and CDR2 YNNKEL (reference sequence). V lost 1 base to trimming and J lost 3 bases, with 6 bases between them. The CDR3 is made up of 13 amino acids. For the CDR3, the DNA is TGTGCCAGCAGCCAAGTGCAGTACTATGGCTACACCTTC. Translating gives CASSQVQYYGYTF.

The genes are TRBV6-5 and TRBJ1-1, with unresolved D. The germline gives CDR1 MNHEY, CDR2 SVGAGI. The CDR3 totals 13 residues. V was trimmed by 0 bases and J by 4 bases, leaving 6 bases between them. CDR3 in DNA: TGTGCCAGCAGTTACTCCCGGACCACTGAAGCTTTCTTT. Amino acids: CASSYSRTTEAFF.

This sequence joins TRBV7-3 and TRBJ2-1, with TRBD1 matching 7 bases. CDR1 SGHTA and CDR2 FQGTGA come from the germline V gene. V gave up 1 base and J gave up 5 bases; unmatched junction bases: 5. This CDR3 has 15 residues. The CDR3 region has the DNA TGTGCCAGCAGCTTAAGGGCAGGGGGAGACAATGAGCAGTTCTTC. Translating it yields CASSLRAGGDNEQFF.

This clone has only one observation. The chain has TRBV5-5 and TRBJ1-1; TRBD1 might be the D (5 bases). Trimming removed 0 bases at V and 4 bases at J, with 10 bases between. The CDR3 has 14 amino acids. Germline V gene lookup returns CDR1 SGHKS and CDR2 YYEKEE (reference sequence). The CDR3 DNA sequence: TGTGCCAGCAGCTTGGAACCTCAGGGCACTGAAGCTTTCTTT. Translated, it gives CASSLEPQGTEAFF.

V is TRBV30 and J is TRBJ1-4; D is ambiguous. V was clipped by 3 bases and J by 3 bases, with 11 bases between them. CDR3 size: 14 residues. The germline CDR1 and CDR2 sequences are GTSNPN and SVGIG (reference sequence). Here the CDR3 reads CAWRPRGPNEKLFF. In DNA form, the CDR3 reads TGTGCCTGGAGGCCCCGGGGTCCTAATGAAAAACTGTTTTTT.

To note about this clone: At one boundary the junction diverges from the germline segment, which might be a read error. The chain joins TRBV29-1 to TRBJ1-5; 9 nucleotides match TRBD1. The CDR3 runs to 15 residues. CDR1 and CDR2 from the germline V gene are SQVTM and ANQGSEA. The DNA for the CDR3 is TGCAGCGTTTCCCCCGGGACAGGGCGTGATCAGTCCCAGCATTTT. Translating it yields CSVSPGTGRDQSQHF.

The rearrangement uses TRBV5-1 and TRBJ1-1; TRBD1 matches at 11 bases. The CDR3 is 16 residues long. The V and J ends lost 4 bases and 0 bases, in that order; junction bases with no gene match: 5. CDR1 SGHRS and CDR2 YFSETQ come from the germline V gene. This CDR3 reads CASSLGQGAVNTEAFF. The CDR3 nucleotides read TGCGCCAGCAGCCTAGGACAGGGGGCGGTGAACACTGAAGCTTTCTTT.

This sequence joins TRBV14 and TRBJ2-5; 9 bases agree with TRBD1. This CDR3 comprises 16 residues. The trim removed 1 base at V and 5 bases at J, leaving 8 bases unmatched. Germline V gene data show CDR1 as SGHDN and CDR2 as FVKESK. The CDR3 nucleotides read TGTGCCAGCAGCCAAGGGAGCACAGGGGGCTACGAGACCCAGTACTTC. The encoded protein is CASSQGSTGGYETQYF.

This chain joins TRBV11-2 and TRBJ1-1, with D possibly being TRBD1 (6 bases). The V end was cut by 3 bases, the J end by 4 bases, with 12 bases between. The CDR3 is 14 amino acids. Germline CDR1 reads SGHAT; CDR2 reads FQNNGV. The CDR3 DNA is TGTGCCAGCAGCTTGGTAGGGGGAAGCACTGAAGCTTTCTTT. It is translated as CASSLVGGSTEAFF.

This chain joins TRBV5-1 and TRBJ1-1; D not certain. CDR1 is SGHRS and CDR2 is YFSETQ in the germline V gene. CDR3 size: 15 residues. Trimming took off 1 base at V and 2 bases at J, with 12 bases between the two ends. CDR3 sequence: CASSLRAGGNTEAFF. CDR3 DNA sequence: TGCGCCAGCAGCTTGAGGGCAGGAGGAAACACTGAAGCTTTCTTT.

The chain recombines TRBV2 with TRBJ2-3; D uncertain. With 3 bases removed from V and 5 bases from J, the gap between germline ends came to 9 bases. Germline CDR1 reads SNHLY; CDR2 reads FYNNEI. The length of the CDR3 is 13 residues. The CDR3 sequence is CASSDTAGDTQYF. CDR3 sequence (DNA): TGTGCCAGCAGTGATACAGCCGGAGATACGCAGTATTTT.

This clone was counted only a few times. V usage is TRBV29-1 and J usage is TRBJ1-2; D remains unclear. The CDR3 is made up of 13 amino acids. Looked up from germline, CDR1 is SQVTM and CDR2 is ANQGSEA. V was pared by 2 bases and J by 3 bases, with 10 bases between. The CDR3 nucleotides read TGCAGCGTTGAAACGCGACTGGACTATGGCTACACCTTC. Translated, it gives CSVETRLDYGYTF.

The rearrangement joins TRBV5-1 to TRBJ2-6; D unresolved. Germline V CDR1 and CDR2: SGHRS, YFSETQ. The CDR3 loop spans 16 amino acids. The ends were cut back, 0 bases at V and 0 bases at J, with 7 bases in the middle. The CDR3 DNA is TGCGCCAGCAGCTTGGCAGGTACCTCTGGGGCCAACGTCCTGACTTTC. It translates to CASSLAGTSGANVLTF. Based on the CDR3 plus reference TRBV5-1 and TRBJ2-6, the full variable domain is KAGVTQTPRYLIKTRGQQVTLSCSPISGHRSVSWYQQTPGQGLQFLFEYFSETQRNKGNFPGRFSGRQFSNSRSEMNVSTLELGDSALYLCASSLAGTSGANVLTFGAGSRLTVL.

The J gene is TRBJ2-3, the V gene TRBV5-4, with 8 bases that match TRBD2. J lost 0 bases, V lost 4 bases, and 10 bases had no gene match. Germline loops: CDR1 SGHNT, CDR2 YYREEE (reference sequence). There are 17 residues in the CDR3. The CDR3 DNA sequence: TGTGCCAGCAGCCCGCCCGGGACTAGGCTTAGCACAGATACGCAGTATTTT. It is translated as CASSPPGTRLSTDTQYF.

The V call is TRBV11-2, the J call TRBJ2-5; TRBD2 matches 14 bases. This CDR3 region has 17 residues. Germline CDR1 and CDR2: SGHAT and FQNNGV. V trimming: 3 bases; J trimming: 6 bases; junction bases outside the gene matches: 9. The chain's CDR3 is CASSFYRTSGGTKTQYF. The DNA of the CDR3 is TGTGCCAGCAGCTTCTACCGGACTAGCGGGGGGACGAAGACCCAGTACTTC.

The table lists this clone with a few counts. The chain has TRBV3-1 (or the pseudogene TRBV3-2) and TRBJ2-1, with unresolved D. The CDR3 loop spans 12 amino acids. The germline CDR1 and CDR2 sequences are LGHDT and YNNKEL (reference sequence). Trimming took 0 bases from V and 8 from J, leaving 5 bases between them. Written as DNA, the CDR3 is TGTGCCAGCAGCCAAGATCTGTATGAGCAGTTCTTC. It translates to CASSQDLYEQFF.